Below, 3 T cell receptor beta chains from the same sample are listed, as sequenced in a study of blood T cell repertoires in COVID-19. Clones were read by immunoSEQ multiplex PCR, and TCRdb kept only the in-frame ones, dropping some. The sample has tens of thousands of clones, roughly four fifths seen once. The sample comprised peripheral blood. All receptors derive from a woman aged 55-70 years with acute or convalescent COVID-19.

The V call is TRBV5-1, the J call TRBJ2-2, with TRBD1 as a possible D gene (5 bases). V was pared by 3 bases and J by 4 bases, with 13 bases between. Germline V gene data show CDR1 as SGHRS and CDR2 as YFSETQ. The CDR3 covers 15 residues. CDR3 nucleotides: TGCGCCAGCAGCTCTCAGGGAAGAGGCACCGGGGAGCTGTTTTTT. It is translated as CASSSQGRGTGELFF.

This clone has more than one count but fewer than ten. The rearrangement links TRBV3-1 (or the pseudogene TRBV3-2) to TRBJ1-4; D might be TRBD1 (6 bases). Trimming shortened V by 3 bases and J by 8 bases, and 16 bases separated the two germline ends. The germline V gene encodes CDR1 LGHDT and CDR2 YNNKEL (reference sequence). There are 15 residues in the CDR3. This chain's CDR3 is CASSHLRGAEEKLFF. CDR3 bases: TGTGCCAGCAGCCATTTACGGGGGGCTGAAGAAAAACTGTTTTTT.

The chain carries TRBV30 and TRBJ1-2; D call uncertain. Trimming shortened V by 4 bases and J by 5 bases, and 8 bases separated the two germline ends. There are 11 residues in the CDR3. Germline V gives CDR1 GTSNPN, CDR2 SVGIG (reference sequence). CDR3 bases: TGTGCCTGGACGGGGTTTTATGGCTACACCTTC. Translated: CAWTGFYGYTF.